The text below deals with one TCR beta chain. The source of the sample is a study of blood T cell repertoires in COVID-19. Study summary: The cDNA or gDNA used as material had been derived from T cells, B-cell-depleted T cells, or PBMCs.

Clinical history reported by participants formed the basis on which cohorts were assigned. Two negative PCRs, clearance, or symptom resolution had been documented for recovered Cohort 3 donors. Germline CDR1 MGHDK, CDR2 SYGVNS. V trimming: 7 bases; J trimming: 4 bases; junction bases outside the gene matches: 8. CDR3 length: 15 residues. Method: immunoSEQ multiplex PCR; TCRdb's copy keeps in-frame clones and lacks some. The data contain 95,000 to 150,000 clones, 84% of them singletons. This sequence was found in a woman aged 25 to 39 who had recovered from COVID-19. The genes are TRBV25-1 and TRBJ1-3; TRBD1 aligns across 9 bases. The source material was PBMCs or T cells enriched from blood (not recorded which). The CDR3 loop is CASKGRDREGNTIYF. CDR3 bases: TGTGCCAGCAAAGGACGGGACAGGGAAGGAAACACCATATATTTT. Together with reference TRBV25-1 and TRBJ1-3, the CDR3 gives the full variable domain: EADIYQTPRYLVIGTGKKITLECSQTMGHDKMYWYQQDPGMELHLIHYSYGVNSTEKGDLSSESTVSRIRTEHFPLTLESARPSHTSQYLCASKGRDREGNTIYFGEGSWLTVV.